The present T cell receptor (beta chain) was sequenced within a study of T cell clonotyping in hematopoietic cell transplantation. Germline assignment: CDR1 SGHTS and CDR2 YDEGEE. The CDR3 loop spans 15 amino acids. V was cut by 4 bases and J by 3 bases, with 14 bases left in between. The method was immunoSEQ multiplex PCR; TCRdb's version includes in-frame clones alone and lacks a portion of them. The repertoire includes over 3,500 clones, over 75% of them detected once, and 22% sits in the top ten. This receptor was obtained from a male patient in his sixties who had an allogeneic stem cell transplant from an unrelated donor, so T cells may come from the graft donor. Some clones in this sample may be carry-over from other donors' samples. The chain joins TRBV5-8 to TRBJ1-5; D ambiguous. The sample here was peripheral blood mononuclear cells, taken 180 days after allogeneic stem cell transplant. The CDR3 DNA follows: TGTGCCAGCAGCCCGACGAACTTCCCCAATCAGCCCCAGCATTTT. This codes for CASSPTNFPNQPQHF.